This entry features one T cell receptor (beta chain) sequence. Unique molecular identifiers were incorporated during preparation of the TCRbeta library. TCRdb re-derived calls from the PCR reads in MiXCR, one entry per CDR3 protein. The repertoire has approximately 590,000 distinct CDR3 sequences, about 10% of them found once; the top ten carry roughly 3.9%. Deletions cut 5 bases from V and 0 bases from J, with 14 bases between. The CDR3 length is 16 residues. Germline values: CDR1 MDHEN, CDR2 SYDVKM. This sample was included in a study of T-cell reconstitution after alpha-beta-depleted transplantation in children.

The chain carries TRBV28 and TRBJ1-3; D is perhaps TRBD1 (5 bases). Material: PBMCs from the stem cell graft donor, obtained from the stem cell graft. The sequence was obtained from a human donor who donated a stem cell graft to a child with acute myeloid leukemia. In nucleotides, the CDR3 is TGTGCCAGCAGTCCGCCGGGACTAACCTCTGGAAACACCATATATTTT. It yields the protein CASSPPGLTSGNTIYF.